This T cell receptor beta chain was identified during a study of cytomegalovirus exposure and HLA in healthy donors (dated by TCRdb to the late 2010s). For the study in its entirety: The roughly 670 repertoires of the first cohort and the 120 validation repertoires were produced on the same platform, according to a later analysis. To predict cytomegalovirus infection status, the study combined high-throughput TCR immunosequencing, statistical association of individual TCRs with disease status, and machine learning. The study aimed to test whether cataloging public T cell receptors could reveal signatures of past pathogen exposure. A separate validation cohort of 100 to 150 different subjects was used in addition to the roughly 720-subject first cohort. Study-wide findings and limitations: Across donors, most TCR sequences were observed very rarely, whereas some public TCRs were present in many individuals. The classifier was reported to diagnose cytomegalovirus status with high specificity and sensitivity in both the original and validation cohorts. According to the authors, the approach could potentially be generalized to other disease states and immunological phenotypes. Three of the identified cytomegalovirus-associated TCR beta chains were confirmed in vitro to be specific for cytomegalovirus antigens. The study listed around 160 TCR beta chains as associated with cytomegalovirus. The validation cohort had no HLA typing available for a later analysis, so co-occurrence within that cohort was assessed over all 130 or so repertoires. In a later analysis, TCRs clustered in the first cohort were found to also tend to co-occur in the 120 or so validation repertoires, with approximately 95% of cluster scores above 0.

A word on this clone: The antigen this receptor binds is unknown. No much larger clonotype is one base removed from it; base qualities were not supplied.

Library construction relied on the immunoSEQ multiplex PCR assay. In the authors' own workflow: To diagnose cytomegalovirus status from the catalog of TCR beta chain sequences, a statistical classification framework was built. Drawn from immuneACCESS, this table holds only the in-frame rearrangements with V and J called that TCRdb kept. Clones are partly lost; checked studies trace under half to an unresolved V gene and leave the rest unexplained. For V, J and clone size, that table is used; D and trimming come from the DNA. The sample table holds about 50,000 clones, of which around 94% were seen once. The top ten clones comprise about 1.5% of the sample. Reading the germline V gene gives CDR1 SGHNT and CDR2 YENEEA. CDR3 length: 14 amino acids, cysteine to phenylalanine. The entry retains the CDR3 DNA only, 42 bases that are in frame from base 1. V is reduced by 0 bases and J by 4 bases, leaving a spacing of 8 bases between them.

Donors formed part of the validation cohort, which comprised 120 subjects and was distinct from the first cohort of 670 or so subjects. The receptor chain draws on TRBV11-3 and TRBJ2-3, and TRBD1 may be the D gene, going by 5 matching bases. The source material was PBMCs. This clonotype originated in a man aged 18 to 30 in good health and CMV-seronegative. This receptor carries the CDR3 CASSLEQGPDTQYF. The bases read TGTGCCAGCAGCTTAGAGCAGGGCCCAGATACGCAGTATTTT.